The 24 T cell receptor beta chains reported below all come from one sample, sequenced in a study of T cells in Graves' hyperthyroidism and ophthalmopathy. TCR beta CDR3 regions were amplified from RNA transcripts. HTBI primers were used for first-round RT-PCR of the TCR CDR3. TCRdb itself ran the multiplex PCR reads through MiXCR, one entry per CDR3 protein. The data show fewer than 600,000 distinct CDR3 sequences, about 15% seen once. The sample consisted of blood. These receptors were obtained from a woman younger than 35 with Graves' hyperthyroidism.

The table lists this clonotype with many counts. The CDR3 protein is CASSKGGTLEKLFF. In nucleotides, the CDR3 is TGTGCCAGCAGTAAGGGTGGGACGTTAGAAAAACTGTTTTTT. The rearrangement links TRBV28 to TRBJ1-4; D may be TRBD1 (5 bases). Trimming shortened V by 5 bases and J by 8 bases, and 15 bases separated the two germline ends. The CDR3 length is 14 residues. CDR1 is MDHEN, CDR2 SYDVKM, per germline. Full variable domain (outside the CDR3, taken from reference TRBV28 and TRBJ1-4): DVKVTQSSRYLVKRTGEKVFLECVQDMDHENMFWYRQDPGLGLRLIYFSYDVKMKEKGDIPEGYSVSREKKERFSLILESASTNQTSMYLCASSKGGTLEKLFFGSGTQLSVL.

In this sample, this clonotype turned up many times. V gene TRBV2 combines with J gene TRBJ1-5, with TRBD1 identical over 8 bases. Germline V gives CDR1 SNHLY, CDR2 FYNNEI. CDR3 length equals 14 residues. J was trimmed by 5 bases and V by 7 bases; bases with no gene match: 7. In DNA, the CDR3 is TGTGCCAGCACCGGGGACAGGACGGATCAGCCCCAGCATTTT. This gives the protein CASTGDRTDQPQHF.

V is TRBV20-1 and J is TRBJ1-1; tentative D call: TRBD1 (6 bases). The CDR3 runs to 15 residues. From germline, CDR1 is DFQATT and CDR2 SNEGSKA (reference sequence). The V end was cut by 1 base, the J end by 2 bases, with 14 bases between. In nucleotides, the CDR3 is TGCAGTGCTAGAGTTTTCGGACAGTTCAACACTGAAGCTTTCTTT. Translating it yields CSARVFGQFNTEAFF.

The chain combines TRBV28 with TRBJ1-5; tentative D call: TRBD1 (5 bases). CDR3 length: 17 amino acids. The germline gives CDR1 MDHEN, CDR2 SYDVKM. V was clipped by 3 bases and J by 0 bases, with 15 bases between them. The CDR3 sequence: CASSFPWTQDSNQPQHF. In DNA, the CDR3 is TGTGCCAGCAGTTTCCCCTGGACACAAGATAGCAATCAGCCCCAGCATTTT.

This clonotype turned up a few times. This rearrangement joins TRBV20-1 to TRBJ2-3; 9 bases agree with TRBD2. The CDR3 consists of 14 residues. V lost 2 bases to trimming and J lost 4 bases; unmatched junction nucleotides: 4. Germline V gene data show CDR1 as DFQATT and CDR2 as SNEGSKA (reference sequence). The CDR3 nucleotides read TGCAGTGCTAGATTGGTAGCGGGAGCAGATACGCAGTATTTT. Translation gives CSARLVAGADTQYF.

This clonotype was counted ten times or more. The chain is built from TRBV6-1 and TRBJ1-1; no clear D. The CDR3 runs to 13 residues. Per germline, CDR1 MNHNS and CDR2 SASEGT. Trimming took off 6 bases at V and 1 base at J, with 9 bases between the two ends. The chain's CDR3 is CASSQARNTEAFF. The CDR3 DNA sequence: TGTGCCAGCAGCCAGGCTAGGAACACTGAAGCTTTCTTT.

Many counts were recorded for this clonotype. The chain recombines TRBV3-1 with TRBJ2-1; 7 bases are shared with TRBD1. Germline values: CDR1 LGHDT, CDR2 YNNKEL (reference sequence). V was pared by 0 bases and J by 5 bases, with 10 bases of the junction left unmatched. This CDR3 comprises 17 residues. Here the CDR3 reads CASSQDIQGDLHNEQFF. CDR3 nucleotides: TGTGCCAGCAGCCAAGATATCCAGGGGGATTTGCACAATGAGCAGTTCTTC.

The rearrangement uses TRBV30 and TRBJ2-1; 7 bases agree with TRBD2. There are 15 residues in the CDR3. Germline V CDR1 and CDR2: GTSNPN, SVGIG (reference sequence). V lost 3 bases and J lost 8; bases outside the gene matches: 13. The CDR3 loop is CAWSLRGRVADEQFF. The DNA of the CDR3 is TGTGCCTGGAGCCTGCGCGGGAGAGTTGCAGATGAGCAGTTCTTC.

This clonotype was seen at least ten times. This chain joins TRBV30 and TRBJ2-3; TRBD2 aligns across 8 bases. Trimming at V came to 3 bases and at J to 5 bases, leaving 16 bases not matched to a gene. This CDR3 contains 17 residues. Germline CDR1 GTSNPN, CDR2 SVGIG (reference sequence). CDR3: CAWSRPGAGVMGDTQYF. For the CDR3, the DNA is TGTGCCTGGAGCCGCCCAGGAGCGGGAGTTATGGGAGATACGCAGTATTTT.

This clonotype was seen many times. The rearrangement joins TRBV10-3 to TRBJ2-7; 8 bases are shared with TRBD2. This CDR3 spans 16 amino acids. Germline V gene lookup returns CDR1 ENHRY and CDR2 SYGVKD. The V segment lost 4 bases and the J segment 4 bases; nucleotides outside the gene matches: 12. The CDR3 DNA is TGTGCCATCAGTGGCCCCCCCGGGAGGGCCGGGTACGAGCAGTACTTC. Translating gives CAISGPPGRAGYEQYF.

The sample holds many counts of this clonotype. The V gene is TRBV20-1, the J gene TRBJ2-7; D uncertain. V dropped 0 bases and J dropped 4 bases, with 10 bases sitting between them. Germline lookup yields CDR1 DFQATT and CDR2 SNEGSKA (reference sequence). The CDR3 runs to 13 residues. CDR3 bases: TGCAGTGCTAGAGAAGGTGGAGAATACGAGCAGTACTTC. This gives the protein CSAREGGEYEQYF.

The chain joins TRBV6-9 to TRBJ2-1; no firm D call. V was cut by 2 bases and J by 8 bases, with 10 bases left in between. CDR3 length: 13 residues. CDR1 is MNHGY, CDR2 SVAAGI, per germline. The CDR3 DNA follows: TGTGCCAGCAGTTATGGACGTAAGGATGAGCAGTTCTTC. Its protein is CASSYGRKDEQFF.

This clonotype appeared many times. The rearrangement links TRBV27 to TRBJ2-1, with 9 bases identical to TRBD1. This CDR3 is built from 15 residues. Trimming took 5 bases from V and 4 from J; bases not matched to a gene: 6. Per germline, CDR1 MNHEY and CDR2 SMNVEV (reference sequence). CDR3 sequence reads: CASSQRQGGYNEQFF. DNA for the CDR3: TGTGCCAGCAGTCAAAGACAGGGGGGTTACAATGAGCAGTTCTTC.

This clonotype was counted at least ten times. The CDR3: CASNETGMNTEAFF. The CDR3 coding sequence is TGTGCCAGCAATGAGACAGGGATGAACACTGAAGCTTTCTTT. This chain connects TRBV7-8 to TRBJ1-1; TRBD1 matches at 7 bases. V shed 7 bases, J shed 0 bases, and the junction held 5 bases outside the gene matches. Germline V gene sequence: CDR1 SGHVS, CDR2 FQNEAQ. This CDR3 is built from 14 residues.

This clonotype was seen repeatedly, ten times or more. The chain links TRBV10-1 to TRBJ1-5; D possibly corresponds to TRBD1 (5 bases). Trimming shortened V by 4 bases and J by 4 bases, and 14 bases separated the two germline ends. The CDR3 is 15 amino acids. The germline CDR1 and CDR2 sequences are WNHNN and SYGVQD (reference sequence). As DNA, the CDR3 is TGCGCCAGCAGTGCGGACGGGACGTGGAATCAGCCCCAGCATTTT. Amino acid sequence: CASSADGTWNQPQHF.

In this sample, this clonotype turned up many times. The gene calls are TRBV27 and TRBJ1-2; TRBD1 matches 12 bases. Germline V gene data show CDR1 as MNHEY and CDR2 as SMNVEV (reference sequence). V was clipped by 8 bases and J by 2 bases; unmatched bases: 3. The CDR3 spans 14 residues. The CDR3 here is CASRDRGRNYGYTF. The DNA of the CDR3 is TGTGCCAGCCGGGACAGGGGGCGCAACTATGGCTACACCTTC.

This sequence joins TRBV7-9 and TRBJ1-5; D remains unclear. With 5 bases removed from V and 7 bases from J, the gap between germline ends came to 9 bases. CDR3 length: 12 residues. CDR1 SEHNR and CDR2 FQNEAQ come from the germline V gene (reference sequence). The CDR3 DNA reads TGTGCCAGCAGCCGAGGAGGGCAGCCCCAGCATTTT. Amino acids: CASSRGGQPQHF. The full variable domain, completed using reference TRBV7-9 and TRBJ1-5, is DTGVSQNPRHKITKRGQNVTFRCDPISEHNRLYWYRQTLGQGPEFLTYFQNEAQLEKSRLLSDRFSAERPKGSFSTLEIQRTEQGDSAMYLCASSRGGQPQHFGDGTRLSIL.

In its sample, this clonotype was seen a few times. The gene calls are TRBV7-4 and TRBJ2-1, with TRBD2 matching over 12 bases. CDR1 is SGHVT and CDR2 is SQSDAQ in the germline V gene. This CDR3 spans 15 amino acids. J gave up 5 bases and V 5 bases, and 4 bases lay outside the gene matches. The CDR3 sequence is CASSITSGGNNEQFF. CDR3 DNA sequence: TGTGCCAGCAGCATCACTAGCGGGGGGAACAATGAGCAGTTCTTC.

The chain has TRBV20-1 and TRBJ1-5; tentative D call: TRBD1 (6 bases). V was pared by 3 bases and J by 2 bases, with 11 bases between. The CDR3 length is 14 residues. The germline gives CDR1 DFQATT, CDR2 SNEGSKA (reference sequence). CDR3: CSARGGAGNQPQHF. As DNA, the CDR3 is TGCAGTGCTAGGGGGGGGGCGGGCAATCAGCCCCAGCATTTT.

This clonotype was counted only a few times. The gene calls are TRBV15 and TRBJ2-1; no definite D call. The ends were cut back, 0 bases at V and 10 bases at J, with 10 bases in the middle. The CDR3 totals 13 residues. CDR1 and CDR2 from the germline V gene are LNHNV and YYDKDF (reference sequence). The DNA of the CDR3 is TGTGCCACCAGCAGAGATCTAGTCGGGGAGCAGTTCTTC. Translating it yields CATSRDLVGEQFF. The complete variable domain, with remaining parts taken from reference TRBV15 and TRBJ2-1, reads DAMVIQNPRYQVTQFGKPVTLSCSQTLNHNVMYWYQQKSSQAPKLLFHYYDKDFNNEADTPDNFQSRRPNTSFCFLDIRSPGLGDTAMYLCATSRDLVGEQFFGPGTRLTVL.

The chain combines TRBV5-1 with TRBJ2-7; D remains unclear. CDR3 length: 13 residues. Germline values: CDR1 SGHRS, CDR2 YFSETQ. V lost 4 bases and J lost 2, with 10 bases in between. The CDR3 sequence is CASSIQSTYEQYF. CDR3 sequence (DNA): TGCGCCAGCAGCATCCAATCGACCTACGAGCAGTACTTC.

This clonotype was seen a handful of times. The chain carries TRBV3-1 and TRBJ1-1, with D hard to call. Trimming shortened V by 4 bases and J by 7 bases, and 16 bases separated the two germline ends. Germline-derived CDR1 and CDR2 are LGHDT and YNNKEL (reference sequence). CDR3 length: 14 residues. CDR3 sequence: CASSPREISREAFF. The CDR3 bases are TGTGCCAGCAGCCCGCGAGAGATAAGCCGTGAAGCTTTCTTT.

Ten or more counts support this clonotype. The chain uses TRBV11-2 and TRBJ2-7; no clear D gene. Per germline, CDR1 SGHAT and CDR2 FQNNGV. V lost 1 base to trimming and J lost 6 bases, with 7 bases between them. This CDR3 comprises 12 residues. The CDR3 sequence: CASSLARVEQYF. The CDR3, as DNA: TGTGCCAGCAGCTTAGCCCGGGTCGAGCAGTACTTC.

V gene TRBV18 combines with J gene TRBJ2-1, with TRBD2 matching over 7 bases. V shed 4 bases and J 1 base; nucleotides not matched to a gene: 4. This CDR3 contains 15 residues. Germline CDR1 and CDR2: KGHSH and LQKENI. The CDR3 loop is CASSLRETSYNEQFF. The CDR3 bases are TGTGCCAGCTCACTGCGGGAGACGTCCTACAATGAGCAGTTCTTC.